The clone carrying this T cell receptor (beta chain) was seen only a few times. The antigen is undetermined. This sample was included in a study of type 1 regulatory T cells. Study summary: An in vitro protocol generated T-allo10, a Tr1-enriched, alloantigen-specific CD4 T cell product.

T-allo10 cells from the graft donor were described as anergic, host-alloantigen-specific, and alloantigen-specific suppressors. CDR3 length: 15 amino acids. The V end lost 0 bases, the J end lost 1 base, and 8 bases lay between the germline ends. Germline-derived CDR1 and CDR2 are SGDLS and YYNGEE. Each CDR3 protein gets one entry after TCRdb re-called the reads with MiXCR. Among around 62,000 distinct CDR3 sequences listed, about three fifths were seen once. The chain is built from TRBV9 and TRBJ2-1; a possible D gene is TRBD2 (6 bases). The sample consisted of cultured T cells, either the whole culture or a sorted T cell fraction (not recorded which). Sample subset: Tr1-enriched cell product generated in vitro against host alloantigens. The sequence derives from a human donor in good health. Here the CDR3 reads CASSVGGTSYNEQFF. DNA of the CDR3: TGTGCCAGCAGCGTAGGCGGGACTTCCTACAATGAGCAGTTCTTC.